This T cell receptor beta chain was found in a study of T cell changes during pregnancy in multiple sclerosis. This clone was counted between two and nine times. Trimming stripped 3 bases from V and 1 base from J, with 8 bases between. CDR3 size: 14 residues. Germline CDR1 SEHNR, CDR2 FQNEAQ (reference sequence). Data came from immunoSEQ multiplex PCR; TCRdb stores just in-frame clones and leaves some out. The data show 69,000 or so clones, about 91% seen once. The sequence derives from a female donor in good health, enrolled as a control in a pregnancy study. This chain links TRBV7-9 with TRBJ2-3; the D is unclear. The sequencing used CD4+ T cells from peripheral blood mononuclear cells, collected in the third trimester of pregnancy. CDR3 sequence (DNA): TGTGCCAGCAGCTTCCGGCAGGGCACAGATACGCAGTATTTT. It specifies CASSFRQGTDTQYF.